This TCR beta chain was documented in a study of post-analysis software for immune sequencing data. Study-wide findings and caveats: Roughly 5 TRBV segments were significantly more frequent in patients than in controls. TRBV5-6, TRBV5-1 and TRBV20-1 were among these segments. Among multiple sclerosis patients, normalized Chao1 diversity was significantly below that of controls. Those samples that were prepared in the same batch co-clustered strongly by F measure.

CDR1 is SGHDT, CDR2 YYEEEE, per germline. The length of the CDR3 is 13 residues. Trimming took 0 bases from V and 9 from J, leaving 10 bases between them. Unique molecular identifiers featured in each of the TCR beta cDNA libraries. A few hundred thousand cDNA molecules came from about 1 to 10 million T cells. TCRdb reprocessed the PCR reads with MiXCR, giving one entry per CDR3 protein. The repertoire has approximately 460,000 distinct CDR3 sequences, around 40% of them found once; the top ten carry 9% to 13%. This clonotype was found a few times. Its antigen remains unidentified. The V gene is TRBV5-6, the J gene TRBJ2-4; maybe TRBD2 (6 bases). This receptor was taken from a girl aged 10-17 years with multiple sclerosis. Sequenced sample: blood. CDR3 nucleotide sequence: TGTGCCAGCAGCTTGGGACTAGGGACCATTCAGTACTTC. As protein: CASSLGLGTIQYF. The full variable domain, with the rest looked up from reference TRBV5-6 and TRBJ2-4, is DAGVTQSPTHLIKTRGQQVTLRCSPKSGHDTVSWYQQALGQGPQFIFQYYEEEERQRGNFPDRFSGHQFPNYSSELNVNALLLGDSALYLCASSLGLGTIQYFGAGTRLSVL.